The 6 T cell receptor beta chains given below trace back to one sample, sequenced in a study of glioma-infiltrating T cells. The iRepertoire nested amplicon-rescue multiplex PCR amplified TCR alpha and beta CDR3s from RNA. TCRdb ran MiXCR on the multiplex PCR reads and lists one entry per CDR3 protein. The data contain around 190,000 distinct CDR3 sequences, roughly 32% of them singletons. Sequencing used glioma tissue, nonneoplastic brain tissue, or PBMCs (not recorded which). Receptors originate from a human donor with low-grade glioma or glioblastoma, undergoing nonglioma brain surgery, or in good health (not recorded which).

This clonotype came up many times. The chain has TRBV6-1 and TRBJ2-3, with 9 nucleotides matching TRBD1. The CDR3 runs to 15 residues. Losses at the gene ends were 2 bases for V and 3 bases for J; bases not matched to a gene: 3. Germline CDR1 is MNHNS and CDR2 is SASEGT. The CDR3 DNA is TGTGCCAGCAGTGAACCGGGACAGGGAACAGATACGCAGTATTTT. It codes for CASSEPGQGTDTQYF.

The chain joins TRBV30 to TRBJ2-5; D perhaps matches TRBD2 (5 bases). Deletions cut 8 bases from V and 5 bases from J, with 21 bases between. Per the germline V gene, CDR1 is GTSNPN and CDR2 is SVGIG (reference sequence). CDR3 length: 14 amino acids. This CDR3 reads CAPEGDYFPETQYF. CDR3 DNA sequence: TGTGCCCCGGAAGGAGACTACTTCCCTGAGACCCAGTACTTC. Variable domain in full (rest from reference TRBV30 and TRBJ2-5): SQTIHQWPATLVQPVGSPLSLECTVEGTSNPNLYWYRQAAGRGLQLLFYSVGIGQISSEVPQNLSASRPQDRQFILSSKKLLLSDSGFYLCAPEGDYFPETQYFGPGTRLLVL.

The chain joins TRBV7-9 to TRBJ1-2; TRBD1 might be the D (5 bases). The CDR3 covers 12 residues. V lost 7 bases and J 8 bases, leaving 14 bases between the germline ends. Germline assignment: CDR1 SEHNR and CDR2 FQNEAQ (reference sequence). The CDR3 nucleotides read TGTGCCAGCACTCCCGGGGGTGGGGGCTACACCTTC. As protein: CASTPGGGGYTF.

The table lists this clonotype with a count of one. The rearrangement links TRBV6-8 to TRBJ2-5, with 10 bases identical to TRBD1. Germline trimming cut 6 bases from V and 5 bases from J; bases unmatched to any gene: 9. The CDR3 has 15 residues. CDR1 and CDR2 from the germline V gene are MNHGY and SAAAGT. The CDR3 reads CASSLDRGRGETQYF. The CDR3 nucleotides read TGTGCCAGCAGCCTCGACAGGGGGCGCGGGGAGACCCAGTACTTC.

The CDR3 coding sequence is TGTGCCAGCGTGTGGACAGGAGACCAAGAGACCCAGTACTTC. Translating it yields CASVWTGDQETQYF. The chain has TRBV7-2 and TRBJ2-5, with 7 bases matching TRBD1. The CDR3 runs 14 residues. After removal of 8 bases from V and 0 bases from J, the junction contained 6 bases not matched to a gene. Germline values: CDR1 SGHTA, CDR2 FQGNSA. Variable domain in full (rest from reference TRBV7-2 and TRBJ2-5): GAGVSQSPSNKVTEKGKDVELRCDPISGHTALYWYRQSLGQGLEFLIYFQGNSAPDKSGLPSDRFSAERTGGSVSTLTIQRTQQEDSAVYLCASVWTGDQETQYFGPGTRLLVL.

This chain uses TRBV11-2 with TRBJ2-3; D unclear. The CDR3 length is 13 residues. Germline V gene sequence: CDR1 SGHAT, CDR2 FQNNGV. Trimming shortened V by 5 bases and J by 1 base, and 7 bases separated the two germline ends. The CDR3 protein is CASSKSGTDTQYF. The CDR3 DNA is TGTGCCAGCAGCAAAAGCGGCACAGATACGCAGTATTTT.